This TCR beta chain was found in a study of cytomegalovirus exposure and HLA in healthy donors. The V segment lost 3 bases and the J segment 4 bases; nucleotides outside the gene matches: 14. This CDR3 is built from 18 residues. Germline lookup yields CDR1 LNHDA and CDR2 SQIVND (reference sequence). About this clone: The antigen is unknown.

The study, taken as a whole, reports: In a later analysis, a genetic analysis reported fewer productive-TCR N-insertions in an Asian-associated ancestry cluster than the cohort average. With further analysis later on, most CMV-associated TCR beta chains appeared HLA-restricted. Overall, roughly 170 TCR beta chains were annotated as cytomegalovirus-associated. As was reported, the HLA-A and HLA-B alleles of most subjects were accurately predicted from TCR beta sequences.

With 60 Vbeta and 13 Jbeta primers, the PCR was carried out. Assay used: immunoSEQ multiplex PCR; TCRdb lists only in-frame clones, some missing. Of more than 150,000 clones in the sample, roughly 80% were seen once. Sequenced input: PBMCs. The receptor's source is a man in his forties or fifties in good health and CMV-seronegative. The chain joins TRBV19 to TRBJ2-1; 8 bases fit TRBD1. The CDR3, as DNA: TGTGCCAGTAGTATGGGCAGGGGGCGAGTACTACGTTACAATGAGCAGTTCTTC. Translation: CASSMGRGRVLRYNEQFF. Based on the CDR3 plus reference TRBV19 and TRBJ2-1, the full variable domain is DGGITQSPKYLFRKEGQNVTLSCEQNLNHDAMYWYRQDPGQGLRLIYYSQIVNDFQKGDIAEGYSVSREKKESFPLTVTSAQKNPTAFYLCASSMGRGRVLRYNEQFFGPGTRLTVL.